Following are 32 T cell receptor beta chains from one sample sequenced in a study of T-cell memory formation after mild COVID-19. TCRdb analysed the 5' RACE reads with MiXCR anew, one entry per CDR3 protein. The sample yields 350,000 to 500,000 distinct CDR3 sequences, around 20% seen once. Material: PBMCs or a T cell subset sorted from them (not recorded which). The receptors were gathered from an adult woman who had mild COVID-19 (a few samples of this study predate the infection). Cell type and time point are not known.

The chain has TRBV29-1 and TRBJ1-1, with 8 bases lining up with TRBD1. V dropped 8 bases and J dropped 5; count of bases not matched to a gene: 4. This CDR3 comprises 11 residues. Germline V gene lookup returns CDR1 SQVTM and CDR2 ANQGSEA. The CDR3 sequence: CSMRQGTEAFF. CDR3 bases: TGCAGCATGAGACAGGGGACTGAAGCTTTCTTT.

This clonotype showed up just a few times. The V call is TRBV7-9, the J call TRBJ2-2; D is ambiguous. V lost 5 bases to trimming and J lost 1 base, with 14 bases between them. The CDR3 is made up of 16 amino acids. Looked up from germline, CDR1 is SEHNR and CDR2 is FQNEAQ (reference sequence). The CDR3 region has the DNA TGTGCCAGCAGCCTAGGGATCGCATTGAACACCGGGGAGCTGTTTTTT. Its protein is CASSLGIALNTGELFF.

The chain couples TRBV4-1 to TRBJ1-6, with D unclear. Trimming left V 4 bases short and J 10 bases short, with 20 bases between. Germline V gene data show CDR1 as MGHRA and CDR2 as YSYEKL. The CDR3 has 16 amino acids. The CDR3 loop reads CASSRDRNSLGSPLHF. The CDR3 bases are TGCGCCAGCAGCCGAGATAGGAATTCATTGGGATCACCCCTCCACTTT.

This clonotype was found once. The J gene is TRBJ1-2, the V gene TRBV20-1; D uncertain. Deletions cut 5 bases from V and 8 bases from J, with 18 bases between. The CDR3 length is 13 residues. CDR1 DFQATT and CDR2 SNEGSKA come from the germline V gene (reference sequence). CDR3: CSAVALPGGGYTF. The CDR3 nucleotides read TGCAGTGCTGTAGCCCTCCCGGGTGGCGGCTACACCTTC.

This chain links TRBV6-5 with TRBJ2-3; TRBD1 is a possible D gene (5 bases). The length of the CDR3 is 16 residues. CDR1 is MNHEY, CDR2 SVGAGI, per germline. V lost 0 bases and J lost 4, with 14 bases in between. This CDR3 is CASSYSWQGLSDTQYF. The CDR3 nucleotides read TGTGCCAGCAGTTACTCGTGGCAGGGTCTCTCAGATACGCAGTATTTT.

The V gene is TRBV3-1, the J gene TRBJ2-3; TRBD1 matches at 10 bases. Germline CDR1 LGHDT, CDR2 YNNKEL (reference sequence). The CDR3 length is 20 residues. After removal of 5 bases from V and 0 bases from J, the junction contained 17 bases not matched to a gene. CDR3 residues: CASSGQGGLSGQGSTDTQYF. CDR3 in DNA: TGTGCCAGCAGCGGACAGGGGGGGCTCTCCGGACAGGGTAGCACAGATACGCAGTATTTT.

This chain uses TRBV2 with TRBJ2-3; TRBD2 matches at 9 bases. Losses at the gene ends were 6 bases for V and 2 bases for J; bases not matched to a gene: 9. Germline V gives CDR1 SNHLY, CDR2 FYNNEI. The CDR3 loop spans 16 amino acids. This CDR3 reads CASSVPSSGVTDTQYF. CDR3 in DNA: TGTGCCAGCAGCGTACCGTCTAGCGGGGTCACAGATACGCAGTATTTT. Together with reference TRBV2 and TRBJ2-3, the CDR3 gives the full variable domain: EPEVTQTPSHQVTQMGQEVILRCVPISNHLYFYWYRQILGQKVEFLVSFYNNEISEKSEIFDDQFSVERPDGSNFTLKIRSTKLEDSAMYFCASSVPSSGVTDTQYFGPGTRLTVL.

This clonotype has just a few counts. The chain has TRBV14 and TRBJ1-1, with a possible D match to TRBD1 (5 bases). Per the germline V gene, CDR1 is SGHDN and CDR2 is FVKESK. The CDR3 extends over 12 amino acids. The germline V and J ends were trimmed by 2 bases and 10 bases, with 11 bases remaining between them. CDR3 DNA: TGTGCCAGCAGCCAACAGGACACTACAGCTTTCTTT. Its protein product is CASSQQDTTAFF.

The chain carries TRBV5-1 and TRBJ1-5; 9 nucleotides line up with TRBD1. Germline CDR1 SGHRS, CDR2 YFSETQ. With V trimmed by 0 bases and J by 0 bases, 7 bases remained unmatched. This CDR3 is built from 18 residues. This CDR3 reads CASSLGTGEMVSNQPQHF. CDR3 coding DNA: TGCGCCAGCAGCTTGGGGACAGGGGAAATGGTTAGCAATCAGCCCCAGCATTTT.

This clonotype was observed a few times. The chain has TRBV6-5 and TRBJ2-1, with TRBD2 identical over 8 bases. Germline V gene data show CDR1 as MNHEY and CDR2 as SVGAGI. The V and J ends lost 2 bases and 3 bases, in that order; junction bases with no gene match: 6. CDR3 length equals 16 residues. This chain's CDR3 is CASSYRASGFYNEQFF. Here the CDR3 DNA reads TGTGCCAGCAGTTACCGGGCTAGCGGGTTCTACAATGAGCAGTTCTTC.

This sequence joins TRBV4-2 and TRBJ2-3; either TRBD1 or TRBD2 may supply D (5 bases each). Between the trimmed V and J ends, which lost 3 bases and 0 bases, there was a span of 16 bases. Germline V CDR1 and CDR2: LGHNA, YNFKEQ. The CDR3 sequence is 17 residues long. The CDR3 sequence: CASSQRPGPTSTDTQYF. The CDR3, as DNA: TGTGCCAGCAGCCAGCGGCCGGGGCCAACTAGCACAGATACGCAGTATTTT.

This clonotype has just a few counts. DNA for the CDR3: TGCAGCGTCGGGGACAGTCCCTACAATGAGCAGTTCTTC. Translating it yields CSVGDSPYNEQFF. This rearrangement joins TRBV29-1 to TRBJ2-1; 7 bases fit TRBD1. The ends lost 6 bases at V and 2 bases at J; junction bases unmatched: 4. The CDR3 is made up of 13 amino acids. The germline V gene has CDR1 SQVTM and CDR2 ANQGSEA.

This clonotype was counted only a few times. The chain's CDR3 is CASGLVIGSTSLSLLAGDIYEQYF. The CDR3 coding sequence is TGTGCTAGTGGTTTGGTAATCGGATCCACCTCTCTATCTCTGCTAGCGGGAGATATCTACGAGCAGTACTTC. V usage is TRBV12-5 and J usage is TRBJ2-7; 10 nucleotides match TRBD2. Germline trimming cut 0 bases from V and 3 bases from J; bases unmatched to any gene: 29. This CDR3 has 24 residues. Germline-derived CDR1 and CDR2 are LGHNT and FRNRAP.

The rearrangement joins TRBV12-3 or TRBV12-4 to TRBJ2-1, with 7 positions matching TRBD2. The length of the CDR3 is 15 residues. V shed 3 bases and J 3 bases; nucleotides not matched to a gene: 5. This CDR3 reads CASSFWLADYNEQFF. The CDR3 DNA is TGTGCCAGCAGTTTTTGGCTAGCGGACTACAATGAGCAGTTCTTC.

The J gene is TRBJ1-4, the V gene TRBV12-3 or TRBV12-4; D call uncertain. This CDR3 region has 15 residues. Trimming shortened V by 3 bases and J by 1 base, and 9 bases separated the two germline ends. CDR3 DNA sequence: TGTGCCAGCAGTTTGGGAGGCGTAACTAATGAAAAACTGTTTTTT. Amino acid sequence: CASSLGGVTNEKLFF.

The chain joins TRBV11-2 to TRBJ2-1, with 7 bases matching TRBD2. This CDR3 is 15 amino acids long. With 1 base clipped from V and 5 bases from J, the junction kept 5 bases outside the gene matches. Germline values: CDR1 SGHAT, CDR2 FQNNGV. CDR3 DNA: TGTGCCAGCAGCTTAGGCGGGAGTTCCCACAATGAGCAGTTCTTC. Translating gives CASSLGGSSHNEQFF.

On this clonotype: Given a much more abundant clone one base away, this may be a read error. This sequence joins TRBV7-2 and TRBJ1-2; perhaps TRBD1 as D (5 bases). The V end lost 7 bases, the J end lost 4 bases, and 22 bases lay between the germline ends. The CDR3 loop spans 16 amino acids. Germline assignment: CDR1 SGHTA and CDR2 FQGNSA. The CDR3 here is CASIFRQGAISYGYTF. In DNA, the CDR3 is TGTGCCAGCATCTTCCGGCAGGGCGCGATTAGCTATGGCTACACCTTC.

V is TRBV4-3 and J is TRBJ1-3; 10 positions agree with TRBD1. The germline V gene encodes CDR1 LGHNA and CDR2 YSLEER. This CDR3 comprises 16 residues. Trimming at V came to 3 bases and at J to 2 bases, leaving 4 bases not matched to a gene. CDR3 nucleotides: TGCGCCAGCAGCCAGGGACAGGGGTTGGCTGGAAACACCATATATTTT. The encoded protein is CASSQGQGLAGNTIYF.

In its sample, this clonotype was seen a few times. The gene calls are TRBV12-3 or TRBV12-4 and TRBJ2-2, with D possibly TRBD2 on 5 matching bases. V lost 7 bases and J lost 4, with 16 bases in between. This CDR3 region has 15 residues. DNA of the CDR3: TGTGCCAGCACAACCGGCAGACTAAGCACCGGGGAGCTGTTTTTT. Translation gives CASTTGRLSTGELFF.

This clonotype occurred a few times. The chain uses TRBV7-8 and TRBJ1-2; no clear D gene. Trimming took off 5 bases at V and 4 bases at J, with 17 bases between the two ends. The germline V gene encodes CDR1 SGHVS and CDR2 FQNEAQ. The CDR3 contains 15 residues. The CDR3 is CASSPPEDWSYGYTF. CDR3 nucleotide sequence: TGTGCCAGCAGCCCGCCAGAGGATTGGTCCTATGGCTACACCTTC.

This clonotype was recorded at least ten times. This chain uses TRBV12-3 or TRBV12-4 with TRBJ2-7, with 8 bases identical to TRBD1. This CDR3 is 14 amino acids long. V lost 5 bases, J lost 0 bases, and 3 bases stayed unmatched. The DNA for the CDR3 is TGTGCCAGCAGTCGAACAGGGGGCTCCTACGAGCAGTACTTC. This encodes CASSRTGGSYEQYF.

The V gene is TRBV3-1, the J gene TRBJ2-5, with 9 nucleotides matching TRBD2. Losses at the gene ends were 1 base for V and 1 base for J; bases not matched to a gene: 4. Germline V gene data show CDR1 as LGHDT and CDR2 as YNNKEL (reference sequence). The CDR3 runs to 16 residues. CDR3 protein: CASSQGRGGAQETQYF. The CDR3, as DNA: TGTGCCAGCAGCCAAGGCCGCGGGGGGGCCCAAGAGACCCAGTACTTC.

This rearrangement joins TRBV7-3 to TRBJ2-2, with a weak D call TRBD1 (6 bases). Germline assignment: CDR1 SGHTA and CDR2 FQGTGA. The CDR3 sequence is 17 residues long. Trimming took off 5 bases at V and 2 bases at J, with 18 bases between the two ends. The CDR3 spells CASSTRKDRRNTGELFF. In nucleotides, the CDR3 is TGTGCCAGCAGCACCCGAAAAGACAGGCGAAACACCGGGGAGCTGTTTTTT.

V and J are TRBV20-1 and TRBJ2-3, with 11 nucleotides matching TRBD1. The CDR3 has 16 amino acids. Trimming took 6 bases from V and 2 from J; bases not matched to a gene: 10. CDR1 and CDR2 from the germline V gene are DFQATT and SNEGSKA (reference sequence). The CDR3 coding sequence is TGCAGTGCCAACTCCGGGACAGGGGGTTCCACAGATACGCAGTATTTT. Translation gives CSANSGTGGSTDTQYF.

The chain links TRBV20-1 to TRBJ1-1; no definite D call. This CDR3 is built from 13 residues. V lost 1 base, J lost 5 bases, and 11 bases lay in between. Germline V lookup: CDR1 DFQATT, CDR2 SNEGSKA (reference sequence). CDR3: CSARGFRLTEAFF. DNA for the CDR3: TGCAGTGCTAGAGGGTTTCGTTTGACTGAAGCTTTCTTT.

The CDR3 nucleotides are TGTGCCAGCATCCCGCTAGGGGACACAGTGACAGATACGCAGTATTTT. This encodes CASIPLGDTVTDTQYF. The gene calls are TRBV27 and TRBJ2-3, with TRBD1 as a possible D gene (6 bases). Trimming removed 7 bases at V and 3 bases at J, with 20 bases between. CDR3 size: 16 residues. The germline CDR1 and CDR2 sequences are MNHEY and SMNVEV (reference sequence).

The gene calls are TRBV9 and TRBJ1-2, with 7 bases fitting TRBD1. J gave up 8 bases and V 0 bases, and 7 bases lay outside the gene matches. This CDR3 has 14 residues. CDR1 SGDLS and CDR2 YYNGEE come from the germline V gene. CDR3 sequence (DNA): TGTGCCAGCAGCGTAGGCAGACAGGGTGACGGCTACACCTTC. Encoded protein: CASSVGRQGDGYTF.

The chain uses TRBV5-1 and TRBJ2-1; 10 nucleotides line up with TRBD1. After removal of 7 bases from V and 6 bases from J, the junction contained 4 bases not matched to a gene. CDR3 length: 13 residues. The germline V gene has CDR1 SGHRS and CDR2 YFSETQ. The CDR3 DNA is TGCGCCAGCCGGGGACAGGGGATCAATGAGCAGTTCTTC. This translates into CASRGQGINEQFF.

This clonotype was seen a few times. The V gene is TRBV4-3, the J gene TRBJ2-7; weak D call: TRBD2 (5 bases). V lost 0 bases, J lost 4 bases, and 10 bases lay in between. Germline V gene data show CDR1 as LGHNA and CDR2 as YSLEER. CDR3 length: 14 residues. The chain's CDR3 is CASSQDFGGYEQYF. The CDR3 DNA reads as TGCGCCAGCAGCCAAGATTTTGGCGGGTACGAGCAGTACTTC.

Only a few counts were recorded for this clonotype. The rearrangement joins TRBV11-2 to TRBJ1-1, with TRBD1 matching 7 bases. The CDR3 totals 11 residues. Trimming removed 6 bases from V and 8 bases from J; junction bases left unmatched: 3. Looked up from germline, CDR1 is SGHAT and CDR2 is FQNNGV. The CDR3 spells CASRVDREAFF. The DNA of the CDR3 is TGTGCCAGCAGAGTGGACAGGGAAGCTTTCTTT.

This clonotype was recorded at least ten times. The rearrangement links TRBV7-2 to TRBJ2-1; D not certain. Trimming took off 3 bases at V and 7 bases at J, with 7 bases between the two ends. Germline values: CDR1 SGHTA, CDR2 FQGNSA. This CDR3 contains 12 residues. CDR3 residues: CASSFPPNEQFF. In DNA, the CDR3 is TGTGCCAGCAGCTTCCCCCCAAATGAGCAGTTCTTC. Filled out from reference TRBV7-2 and TRBJ2-1, the complete variable domain reads GAGVSQSPSNKVTEKGKDVELRCDPISGHTALYWYRQSLGQGLEFLIYFQGNSAPDKSGLPSDRFSAERTGGSVSTLTIQRTQQEDSAVYLCASSFPPNEQFFGPGTRLTVL.

This clonotype turned up a few times. The chain combines TRBV3-1 with TRBJ2-1, with unresolved D. The CDR3 spans 13 residues. Germline values: CDR1 LGHDT, CDR2 YNNKEL (reference sequence). Deletions cut 0 bases from V and 3 bases from J, with 3 bases between. The CDR3 region is CASSQDFYNEQFF. CDR3 DNA sequence: TGTGCCAGCAGCCAAGATTTCTACAATGAGCAGTTCTTC.